Shown below are 20 T cell receptor beta chains from a single sample sequenced in a study of T cells in Graves' hyperthyroidism and ophthalmopathy. TCR beta CDR3 sequences were amplified from RNA transcripts. An initial round of RT-PCR targeting the TCR CDR3 relied on the HTBI primer set. Using its own MiXCR run on the multiplex PCR reads, TCRdb lists one record per CDR3 protein. The sample holds some 490,000 distinct CDR3 sequences, 20% to 25% seen once. What was sequenced was blood. All receptors come from a woman aged 70-85 years with Graves' ophthalmopathy.

The chain recombines TRBV2 with TRBJ1-4; a possible D gene is TRBD1 (5 bases). This CDR3 contains 13 residues. V shed 7 bases and J shed 4 bases, with 10 bases lying between them. The germline V gene has CDR1 SNHLY and CDR2 FYNNEI. The CDR3 here is CASTGRINEKLFF. For the CDR3, the DNA is TGTGCCAGCACGGGGCGGATTAATGAAAAACTGTTTTTT.

In this sample, this clonotype turned up once. One end of the junction is discordant with germline, which a read error may explain. The chain uses TRBV6-5 and TRBJ2-5; 8 bases match TRBD1. CDR1 MNHEY and CDR2 SVGAGI come from the germline V gene. CDR3 length: 16 residues. The CDR3 sequence is CASSHSLRGLGETQYF. The CDR3 DNA sequence: TGTGCCAGCAGTCACTCACTCAGGGGGCTAGGGGAGACCCAGTACTTC.

This clonotype was found once. The junction differs from germline at one of its ends, possibly a read error. The chain is built from TRBV7-7 and TRBJ2-2; possible D gene TRBD2, 5 bases. Germline V gene sequence: CDR1 SSHAT, CDR2 FNYEAQ (reference sequence). The CDR3 loop spans 15 amino acids. The CDR3 sequence is CASSKRTGNTGELFF. The CDR3 DNA reads TGTGCTAGCAGCAAACGGACGGGAAACACCGGGGAGCTGTTTTTT. The whole variable domain, remainder taken from reference TRBV7-7 and TRBJ2-2, is GAGVSQSPRYKVTKRGQDVTLRCDPISSHATLYWYQQALGQGPEFLTYFNYEAQPDKSGLPSDRFSAERPEGSISTLTIQRTEQRDSAMYRCASSKRTGNTGELFFGEGSRLTVL.

This clonotype came up once. V is TRBV4-1 and J is TRBJ2-1; TRBD2 agrees at 7 bases. Losses at the gene ends were 8 bases for V and 6 bases for J; bases not matched to a gene: 16. This CDR3 has 16 residues. The germline V gene encodes CDR1 MGHRA and CDR2 YSYEKL. In DNA form, the CDR3 reads TGCGCCAGCTCCCCTGTCGCGGGAGACGGGGCCAATGAGCAGTTCTTC. This sequence encodes CASSPVAGDGANEQFF.

DNA of the CDR3: TGTGCCAGCAGTTCCTTCAGGGCCGGGGCCAACGTCCTGACTTTC. This gives the protein CASSSFRAGANVLTF. The genes are TRBV27 and TRBJ2-6, with D possibly matching TRBD1 (5 bases). This CDR3 region has 15 residues. Trimming removed 4 bases from V and 4 bases from J, with 11 bases in between. Germline-derived CDR1 and CDR2 are MNHEY and SMNVEV (reference sequence).

This chain connects TRBV12-3 or TRBV12-4 to TRBJ2-1; D not resolved. CDR3 length: 11 amino acids. Trimming left V 3 bases short and J 7 bases short, with 4 bases between. The CDR3 nucleotides are TGTGCCAGCAGTTTCATGAATGAGCAGTTCTTC. Its translation: CASSFMNEQFF.

A few counts support this clonotype. This rearrangement joins TRBV9 to TRBJ2-2; D ambiguous. Looked up from germline, CDR1 is SGDLS and CDR2 is YYNGEE. The CDR3 has 14 residues. V was trimmed by 3 bases and J by 5 bases, leaving 11 bases between them. CDR3 sequence: CASSAFESTGELFF. Written as DNA, the CDR3 is TGTGCCAGCAGCGCCTTCGAATCGACCGGGGAGCTGTTTTTT. Using reference TRBV9 and TRBJ2-2 for the parts outside the CDR3, the full variable domain is DSGVTQTPKHLITATGQRVTLRCSPRSGDLSVYWYQQSLDQGLQFLIQYYNGEERAKGNILERFSAQQFPDLHSELNLSSLELGDSALYFCASSAFESTGELFFGEGSRLTVL.

This clonotype was seen a handful of times. Its ends do not fully match the called genes, so a read error is possible. The chain carries TRBV7-7 and TRBJ2-2; D is tentatively TRBD1 or TRBD2 (6 bases each). The CDR3 runs 16 residues. Germline CDR1 is SSHAT and CDR2 is FNYEAQ (reference sequence). This chain's CDR3 is CASSLLAGQGTGELFF. CDR3 in DNA: TGTGCTAGCAGCTTACTGGCGGGGCAGGGGACCGGGGAGCTGTTTTTT.

This clonotype was seen at least ten times. This chain joins TRBV2 and TRBJ2-1, with TRBD1 as a possible D gene (5 bases). The CDR3 extends over 15 amino acids. The V gene's germline CDR1 is SNHLY and CDR2 FYNNEI. With 5 bases removed from V and 4 bases from J, the gap between germline ends came to 15 bases. In DNA, the CDR3 is TGTGCCAGCAGTCAGACAGAGCTTGGTTACAATGAGCAGTTCTTC. This codes for CASSQTELGYNEQFF.

This clonotype has just a few counts. V and J are TRBV20-1 and TRBJ2-1, with TRBD2 identical over 16 bases. From germline, CDR1 is DFQATT and CDR2 SNEGSKA (reference sequence). This CDR3 spans 14 amino acids. Unmatched junction bases numbered 5, after V lost 5 bases and J lost 10 bases. As DNA, the CDR3 is TGCAGTGCTGAGGGACTAGCGGGAGGGGGCGAGCAGTTCTTC. It is translated as CSAEGLAGGGEQFF.

In this sample, this clonotype turned up a few times. J is TRBJ2-7 and V is TRBV10-3, with D perhaps matching TRBD1 or TRBD2 (5 bases each). In germline, CDR1 is ENHRY, CDR2 SYGVKD. The CDR3 consists of 11 residues. Trimming cost V 8 bases and J 3 bases, with 8 bases left between them. The CDR3, as DNA: TGTGCCATCGGGGGTCTCTACGAGCAGTACTTC. Its protein product is CAIGGLYEQYF.

In DNA, the CDR3 is TGTGCCAGCAGTTACAATCCGGGACAGGGAGCTGAAGCTTTCTTT. It encodes CASSYNPGQGAEAFF. The V and J genes are TRBV6-5 and TRBJ1-1; TRBD1 matches at 9 bases. The V and J ends lost 2 bases and 6 bases, in that order; junction bases with no gene match: 7. The CDR3 contains 15 residues. The germline V gene has CDR1 MNHEY and CDR2 SVGAGI.

This clonotype was counted between two and nine times. The chain is built from TRBV12-3 or TRBV12-4 and TRBJ1-3; 8 bases are shared with TRBD1. The V segment lost 7 bases and the J segment 2 bases; nucleotides outside the gene matches: 4. CDR3 length: 14 residues. DNA for the CDR3: TGTGCCAGCACCCAGGGGGCAGCTGGAAACACCATATATTTT. Encoded protein: CASTQGAAGNTIYF.

The chain is built from TRBV9 and TRBJ2-2, with D possibly TRBD2 on 6 matching bases. The germline V gene encodes CDR1 SGDLS and CDR2 YYNGEE. Trimming removed 2 bases from V and 4 bases from J, with 12 bases in between. The CDR3 has 15 amino acids. This CDR3 reads CASSVGGRSTGELFF. Here the CDR3 DNA reads TGTGCCAGCAGCGTCGGAGGGAGAAGCACCGGGGAGCTGTTTTTT.

The gene calls are TRBV6-1 and TRBJ2-3; 11 positions match TRBD2. Trimming removed 6 bases from V and 5 bases from J; junction bases left unmatched: 7. This CDR3 is 15 amino acids long. Looked up from germline, CDR1 is MNHNS and CDR2 is SASEGT. The CDR3 sequence is CASSLGLAGLDTQYF. In DNA form, the CDR3 reads TGTGCCAGCAGCCTCGGACTAGCGGGTTTAGATACGCAGTATTTT.

The J gene is TRBJ1-3, the V gene TRBV27, with unresolved D. This CDR3 comprises 14 residues. Germline values: CDR1 MNHEY, CDR2 SMNVEV (reference sequence). With 2 bases removed from V and 4 bases from J, the gap between germline ends came to 9 bases. The CDR3 loop reads CASSLGVGGNTIYF. DNA of the CDR3: TGTGCCAGCAGTTTAGGAGTTGGGGGAAACACCATATATTTT.

This sequence joins TRBV3-1 and TRBJ2-7; possible D gene TRBD2, 6 bases. There are 13 residues in the CDR3. Germline-derived CDR1 and CDR2 are LGHDT and YNNKEL (reference sequence). The V end was cut by 7 bases, the J end by 6 bases, with 16 bases between. CDR3 protein: CASTPSPGVEQYF. The CDR3 DNA sequence: TGTGCCAGCACCCCAAGCCCGGGGGTCGAGCAGTACTTC.

This clonotype was seen repeatedly, ten times or more. The chain uses TRBV28 and TRBJ2-7; 8 bases match TRBD2. This CDR3 region has 15 residues. Germline-derived CDR1 and CDR2 are MDHEN and SYDVKM. The junction had 9 bases not matched to a gene; V was cut back by 6 bases and J by 2 bases. CDR3 amino acids: CASSPRGGGTYEQYF. Written as DNA, the CDR3 is TGTGCCAGCAGCCCCCGGGGGGGGGGGACCTACGAGCAGTACTTC.

This clonotype was recorded a few times. The CDR3 reads CSVEVRSSYNEQFF. The DNA for the CDR3 is TGCAGCGTTGAGGTGAGGAGCTCCTACAATGAGCAGTTCTTC. The chain recombines TRBV29-1 with TRBJ2-1; D ambiguous. Germline CDR1 and CDR2: SQVTM and ANQGSEA. The CDR3 length is 14 residues. Trimming pared 3 bases from V and 0 bases from J, leaving 9 bases between.

The J gene is TRBJ2-1, the V gene TRBV6-1; D not resolved. V lost 2 bases and J 6 bases, leaving 20 bases between the germline ends. There are 17 residues in the CDR3. Germline loops: CDR1 MNHNS, CDR2 SASEGT. CDR3 sequence: CASSERAGFRFGNEQFF. The CDR3 nucleotides are TGTGCCAGCAGTGAAAGGGCAGGATTTCGATTCGGCAATGAGCAGTTCTTC.